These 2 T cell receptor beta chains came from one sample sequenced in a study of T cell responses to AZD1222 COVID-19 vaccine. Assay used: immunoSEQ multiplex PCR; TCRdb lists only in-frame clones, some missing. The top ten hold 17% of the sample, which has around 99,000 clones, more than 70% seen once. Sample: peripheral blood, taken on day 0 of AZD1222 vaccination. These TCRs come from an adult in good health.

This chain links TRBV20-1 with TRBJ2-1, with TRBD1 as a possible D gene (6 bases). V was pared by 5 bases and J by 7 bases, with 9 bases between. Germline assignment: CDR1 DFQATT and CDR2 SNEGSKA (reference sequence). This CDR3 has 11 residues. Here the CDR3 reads CSADTGNEQFF. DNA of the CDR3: TGCAGTGCTGATACAGGGAATGAGCAGTTCTTC.

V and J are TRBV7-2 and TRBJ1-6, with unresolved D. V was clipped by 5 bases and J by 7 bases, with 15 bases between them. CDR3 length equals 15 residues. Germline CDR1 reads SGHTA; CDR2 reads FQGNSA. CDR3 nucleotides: TGTGCCAGCAGCCCCGAGCCGGGCCGGAATTCACCCCTCCACTTT. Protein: CASSPEPGRNSPLHF. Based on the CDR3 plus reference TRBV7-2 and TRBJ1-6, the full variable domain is GAGVSQSPSNKVTEKGKDVELRCDPISGHTALYWYRQSLGQGLEFLIYFQGNSAPDKSGLPSDRFSAERTGGSVSTLTIQRTQQEDSAVYLCASSPEPGRNSPLHFGNGTRLTVT.